This record covers a single TCR beta chain. The antigen remains undetermined. Sequencing was performed with immunoSEQ multiplex PCR; in TCRdb, only in-frame clones are kept and a portion is missing. Found here are around 94,000 clones, approximately 92% of them singletons; the top ten hold roughly 3.5%. The V gene's germline CDR1 is MNHEY and CDR2 SMNVEV (reference sequence). The CDR3 is made up of 17 amino acids. V dropped 6 bases and J dropped 0; count of bases not matched to a gene: 12. This specimen belongs to a study of OX40 agonist ivuxolimab in advanced cancers. Overall study results and limits: Among the lowest peripheral clonal expansion occurred in 0.1-3.0 mg/kg partial responders.

This material consisted of CD4+ or CD8+ T cells sorted from blood, taken in a trial of the OX40 agonist ivuxolimab. This sequence joins TRBV27 and TRBJ2-3, with TRBD1 matching over 7 bases. This TCR derives from an adult with an advanced solid tumor such as melanoma, head and neck, liver or kidney cancer. CDR3 sequence reads: CASRRRPGGRSTDTQYF. DNA for the CDR3: TGTGCCAGCAGGCGGCGGCCAGGGGGTCGAAGCACAGATACGCAGTATTTT.